This T cell receptor (beta chain) was captured by sequencing in a study of cytomegalovirus exposure and HLA in healthy donors. Study conclusions and caveats: Most sequenced TCRs were rare (though some public TCRs occurred in many donors).

As regards this clone: Its antigen remains unidentified.

The CDR3 has 14 residues. After removal of 3 bases from V and 4 bases from J, the junction contained 3 bases not matched to a gene. CDR1 SGHAT and CDR2 FQNNGV come from the germline V gene. The method was immunoSEQ multiplex PCR; TCRdb's version includes in-frame clones alone and lacks a portion of them. This sample yields 90,000 to 110,000 clones, of which roughly 86% are seen a single time; around 4.1% belongs to the top ten. Sequenced material: PBMCs. The chain couples TRBV11-2 to TRBJ2-7; 10 bases align to TRBD2. This sequence originates from a woman under 30 in good health and CMV-seropositive. In nucleotides, the CDR3 is TGTGCCAGCAGCTTCGGGACTAGCGTGTACGAGCAGTACTTC. Its translation: CASSFGTSVYEQYF.